This is a list of T cell receptor beta chains from one sample in a study of T cell repertoires in cytomegalovirus infection. Each CDR3 protein is one row after TCRdb ran MiXCR on the reads. Of 380,000 or so distinct CDR3 sequences in the sample, roughly 34% were seen once. These receptors' antigens are unknown. The material was cultured PBMCs, obtained from culture after CMV antigen stimulation. The receptors stem from a human donor in good health (CMV status not recorded). Some clones in this sample may be carry-over from other donors' samples. Each CDR3 is given with its conserved first and last residue. The D gene is left open where the match is weak. Clone size is not always given. Where it is, it says once, few, many or a class for expanded clones.

D gene,clone size,J gene,V gene,CDR3 protein,CDR3 DNA
TRBD1,NA,TRBJ1-1,TRBV6-4,CASSGLNRQGAAEAFF,TGTGCCAGCAGTGGCTTGAATCGACAGGGTGCAGCTGAAGCTTTCTTT
TRBD2,NA,TRBJ2-1,TRBV25-1,CASSELVAGAQSSYNEQFF,TGTGCCAGCAGTGAGCTTGTAGCGGGAGCCCAAAGCTCCTACAATGAGCAGTTCTTC
NA,NA,TRBJ2-6,TRBV14,CASSQEGVGANVLTF,TGTGCCAGCAGCCAAGAAGGAGTTGGGGCCAACGTCCTGACTTTC
NA,NA,TRBJ2-5,TRBV19,CASSIEWIDQETQYF,TGTGCCAGTAGTATCGAATGGATAGACCAAGAGACCCAGTACTTC
NA,NA,TRBJ2-5,TRBV7-2,CASSFGLVQETQYF,TGTGCCAGCAGCTTTGGACTCGTCCAAGAGACCCAGTACTTC
NA,few,TRBJ1-1,TRBV19,CASSSPLDSLNTEAFF,TGTGCCAGTAGTAGCCCTCTCGACAGTCTGAACACTGAAGCTTTCTTT
NA,NA,TRBJ1-2,TRBV4-3,CASSQDLFSGTNYGYTF,TGCGCCAGCAGCCAGGATTTATTTTCAGGCACTAACTATGGCTACACCTTC
NA,once,TRBJ1-2,TRBV5-1,CASSLVQGGDGYTF,TGCGCCAGCAGCTTGGTACAGGGAGGTGATGGCTACACCTTC
NA,few,TRBJ2-5,TRBV20-1,CSARGFISQQETQYF,TGCAGTGCTAGGGGGTTCATAAGTCAGCAAGAGACCCAGTACTTC
TRBD1,few,TRBJ1-3,TRBV19,CASSTYSPNRGPGNTIYF,TGTGCCAGTAGTACCTACTCCCCGAACAGGGGCCCAGGAAACACCATATATTTT
NA,NA,TRBJ1-1,TRBV12-3/TRBV12-4,CASSPFDTEAFF,TGTGCCAGCAGCCCCTTTGACACTGAAGCTTTCTTT
NA,few,TRBJ2-1,TRBV4-1,CASSPVGLDNEQFF,TGCGCCAGCAGCCCCGTCGGGCTAGACAATGAGCAGTTCTTC
TRBD1,NA,TRBJ1-1,TRBV19,CASSVWTGGSEAFF,TGTGCCAGTAGTGTCTGGACAGGGGGCTCTGAAGCTTTCTTT
NA,NA,TRBJ1-1,TRBV7-8,CASSRTRNTEAFF,TGTGCCAGCAGCCGTACTCGGAATACTGAAGCTTTCTTT
NA,NA,TRBJ1-2,TRBV27,CASRVGLGRGRYGYTF,TGTGCCAGCAGAGTGGGTTTGGGCAGGGGACGGTATGGCTACACCTTC
NA,NA,TRBJ2-2,TRBV5-1,CASSNRQANTGELFF,TGCGCCAGCAGCAACCGCCAGGCGAACACCGGGGAGCTGTTTTTT
TRBD1,few,TRBJ1-1,TRBV18,CASSPGQRNTEAFF,TGTGCCAGCTCACCGGGACAGAGGAACACTGAAGCTTTCTTT
TRBD1,NA,TRBJ1-6,TRBV28,CASSRDRAIDSPLHF,TGTGCCAGCAGTCGGGACAGGGCAATTGATTCACCCCTCCACTTT
TRBD2,NA,TRBJ2-3,TRBV5-1,CASSLDLAGVGDTQYF,TGCGCCAGCAGCTTGGATCTAGCGGGAGTAGGGGATACGCAGTATTTT
NA,NA,TRBJ2-3,TRBV6-5,CASRIMDSTDTQYF,TGTGCCAGCAGAATCATGGATAGCACAGATACGCAGTATTTT
TRBD2,NA,TRBJ2-3,TRBV4-1,CASSQDPLAGGITDTQYF,TGTGCCAGCAGCCAAGATCCACTAGCGGGGGGGATCACAGATACGCAGTATTTT
TRBD1,NA,TRBJ2-4,TRBV4-1,CASSQVGRGKNIQYF,TGCGCCAGCAGCCAAGTCGGCAGGGGGAAAAACATTCAGTACTTC
TRBD2,many,TRBJ2-1,TRBV11-1,CASSGTSGRGAEQFF,TGTGCCAGCAGCGGGACTAGCGGGAGAGGCGCTGAGCAGTTCTTC